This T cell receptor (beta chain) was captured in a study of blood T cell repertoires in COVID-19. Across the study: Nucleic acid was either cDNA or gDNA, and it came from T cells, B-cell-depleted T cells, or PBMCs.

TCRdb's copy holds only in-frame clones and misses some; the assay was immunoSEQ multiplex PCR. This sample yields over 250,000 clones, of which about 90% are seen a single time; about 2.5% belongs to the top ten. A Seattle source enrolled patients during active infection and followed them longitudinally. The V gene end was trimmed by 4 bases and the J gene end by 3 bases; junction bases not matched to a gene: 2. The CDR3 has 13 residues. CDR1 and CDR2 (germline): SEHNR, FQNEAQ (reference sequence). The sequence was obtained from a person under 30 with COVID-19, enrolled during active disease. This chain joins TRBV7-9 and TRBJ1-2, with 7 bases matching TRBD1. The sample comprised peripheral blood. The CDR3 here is CASSSGTDYGYTF. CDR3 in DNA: TGTGCCAGCAGCTCCGGGACAGACTATGGCTACACCTTC.